The clone carrying this T cell receptor beta chain has only one observation. Its antigen is not known. This sample is drawn from a study of shared clonotypes between healthy human individuals. Broader study findings: Few donors limited the genetic and exposure-history diversity represented.

Unsorted PBMC DNA underwent sequencing on ten immunoSEQ deep assay plates. Some clones are missing from TCRdb's copy, which holds only in-frame ones; the method was immunoSEQ multiplex PCR. This repertoire shows roughly 500,000 clones, roughly 80% found once; its top ten account for roughly 13%. Those who donated were healthy HIV-negative adults, with no recent acute infections or vaccinations reported. The sample comprised PBMCs. The source is a woman in her 40s in good health. Some clones in this sample may be carry-over from other donors' samples.

The CDR3 here is CASSLQLSSYEQYF. The CDR3 DNA follows: TGTGCCAGCAGCCTACAATTGAGCTCCTACGAGCAGTACTTC. The chain carries TRBV7-9 and TRBJ2-7; D not certain. V lost 5 bases and J lost 0, with 11 bases in between. Germline V CDR1 and CDR2: SEHNR, FQNEAQ (reference sequence). This CDR3 comprises 14 residues.